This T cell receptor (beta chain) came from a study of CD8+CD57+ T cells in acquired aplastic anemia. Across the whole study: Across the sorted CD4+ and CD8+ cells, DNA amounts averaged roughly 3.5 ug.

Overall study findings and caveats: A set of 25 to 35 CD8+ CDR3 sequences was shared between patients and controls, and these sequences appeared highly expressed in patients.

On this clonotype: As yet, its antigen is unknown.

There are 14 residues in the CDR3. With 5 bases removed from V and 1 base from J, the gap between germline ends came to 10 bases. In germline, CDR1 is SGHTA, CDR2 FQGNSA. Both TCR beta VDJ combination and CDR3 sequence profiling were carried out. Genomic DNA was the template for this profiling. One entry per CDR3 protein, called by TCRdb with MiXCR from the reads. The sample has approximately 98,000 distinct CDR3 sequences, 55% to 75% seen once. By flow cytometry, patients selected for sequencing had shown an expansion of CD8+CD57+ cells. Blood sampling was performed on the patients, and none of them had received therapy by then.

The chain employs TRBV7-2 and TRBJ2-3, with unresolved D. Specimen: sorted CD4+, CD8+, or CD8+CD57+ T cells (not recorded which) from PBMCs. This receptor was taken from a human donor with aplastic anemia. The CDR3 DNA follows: TGTGCCAGCAGCATCCTTGGGGGCACAGATACGCAGTATTTT. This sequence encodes CASSILGGTDTQYF.